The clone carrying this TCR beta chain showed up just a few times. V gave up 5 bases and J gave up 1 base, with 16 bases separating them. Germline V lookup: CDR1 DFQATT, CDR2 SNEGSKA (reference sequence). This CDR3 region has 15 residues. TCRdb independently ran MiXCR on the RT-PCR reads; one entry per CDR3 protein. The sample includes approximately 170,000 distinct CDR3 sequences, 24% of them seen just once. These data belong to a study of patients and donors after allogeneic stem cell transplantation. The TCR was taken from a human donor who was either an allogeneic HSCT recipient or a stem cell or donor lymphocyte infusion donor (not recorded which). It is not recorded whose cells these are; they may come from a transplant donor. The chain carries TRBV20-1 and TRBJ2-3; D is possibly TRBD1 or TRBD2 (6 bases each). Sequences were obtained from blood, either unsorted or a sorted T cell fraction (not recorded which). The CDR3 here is CSAGGRSGRTDTQYF. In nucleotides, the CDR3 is TGCAGTGCTGGGGGGCGCTCAGGGCGCACAGATACGCAGTATTTT.